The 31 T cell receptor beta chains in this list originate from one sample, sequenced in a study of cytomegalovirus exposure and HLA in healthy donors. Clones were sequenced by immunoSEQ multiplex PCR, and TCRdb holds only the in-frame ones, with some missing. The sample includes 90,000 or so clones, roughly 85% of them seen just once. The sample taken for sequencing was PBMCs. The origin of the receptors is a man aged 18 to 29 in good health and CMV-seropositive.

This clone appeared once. The CDR3 DNA follows: TGTGCCAGCAAAACGGGCTCTGGAAACACCATATATTTT. Translation: CASKTGSGNTIYF. This chain uses TRBV27 with TRBJ1-3; no clear D. The CDR3 sequence is 13 residues long. Germline loops: CDR1 MNHEY, CDR2 SMNVEV (reference sequence). V shed 7 bases and J shed 0 bases, with 7 bases lying between them.

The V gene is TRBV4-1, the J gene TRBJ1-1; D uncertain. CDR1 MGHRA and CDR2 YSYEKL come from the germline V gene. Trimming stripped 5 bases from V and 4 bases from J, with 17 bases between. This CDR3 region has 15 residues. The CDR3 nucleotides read TGCGCCAGCAGCACCCACTTCCCCGGAGGCACTGAAGCTTTCTTT. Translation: CASSTHFPGGTEAFF.

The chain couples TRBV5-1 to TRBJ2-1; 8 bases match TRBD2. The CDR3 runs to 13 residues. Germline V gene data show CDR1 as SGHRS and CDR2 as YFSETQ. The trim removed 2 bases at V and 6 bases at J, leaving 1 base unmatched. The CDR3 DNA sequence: TGCGCCAGCAGCTTCGGGGGGGTCAATGAGCAGTTCTTC. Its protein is CASSFGGVNEQFF.

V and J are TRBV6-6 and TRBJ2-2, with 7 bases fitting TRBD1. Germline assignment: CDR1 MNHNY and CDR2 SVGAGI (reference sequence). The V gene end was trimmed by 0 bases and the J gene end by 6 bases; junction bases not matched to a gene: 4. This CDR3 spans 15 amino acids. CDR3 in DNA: TGTGCCAGCAGTTACTCGAGACAGGGCGCCGGGGAGCTGTTTTTT. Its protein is CASSYSRQGAGELFF.

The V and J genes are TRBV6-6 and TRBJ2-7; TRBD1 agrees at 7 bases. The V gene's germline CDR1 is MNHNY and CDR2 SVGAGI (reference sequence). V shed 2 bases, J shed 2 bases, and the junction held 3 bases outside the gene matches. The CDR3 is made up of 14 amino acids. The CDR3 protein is CASSYVQGTYEQYF. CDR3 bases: TGTGCCAGCAGTTACGTACAGGGGACCTACGAGCAGTACTTC.

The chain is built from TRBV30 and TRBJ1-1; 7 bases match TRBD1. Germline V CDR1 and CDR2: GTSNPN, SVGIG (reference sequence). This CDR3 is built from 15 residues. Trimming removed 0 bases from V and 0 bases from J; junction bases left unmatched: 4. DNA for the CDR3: TGTGCCTGGAGTGTCCCTGGGACAGTGAACACTGAAGCTTTCTTT. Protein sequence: CAWSVPGTVNTEAFF.

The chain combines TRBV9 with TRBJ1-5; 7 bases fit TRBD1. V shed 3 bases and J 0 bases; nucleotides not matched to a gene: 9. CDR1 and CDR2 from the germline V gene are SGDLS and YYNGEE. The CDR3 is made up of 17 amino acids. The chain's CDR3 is CASSAGQAIISNQPQHF. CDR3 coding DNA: TGTGCCAGCAGCGCCGGACAGGCGATCATTAGCAATCAGCCCCAGCATTTT.

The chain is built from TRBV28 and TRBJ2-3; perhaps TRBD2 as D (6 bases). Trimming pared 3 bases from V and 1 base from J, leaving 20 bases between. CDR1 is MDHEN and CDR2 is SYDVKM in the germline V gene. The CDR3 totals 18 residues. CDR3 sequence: CASSLAGLEGEGTDTQYF. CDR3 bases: TGTGCCAGCAGTTTGGCCGGCTTGGAGGGAGAGGGCACAGATACGCAGTATTTT. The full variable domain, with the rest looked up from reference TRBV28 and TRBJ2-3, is DVKVTQSSRYLVKRTGEKVFLECVQDMDHENMFWYRQDPGLGLRLIYFSYDVKMKEKGDIPEGYSVSREKKERFSLILESASTNQTSMYLCASSLAGLEGEGTDTQYFGPGTRLTVL.

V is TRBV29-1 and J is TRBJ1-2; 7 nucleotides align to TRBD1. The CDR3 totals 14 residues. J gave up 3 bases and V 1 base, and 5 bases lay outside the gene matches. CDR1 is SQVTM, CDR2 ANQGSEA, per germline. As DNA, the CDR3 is TGCAGCGTTGAAGGGACAGGCGACGACTATGGCTACACCTTC. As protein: CSVEGTGDDYGYTF.

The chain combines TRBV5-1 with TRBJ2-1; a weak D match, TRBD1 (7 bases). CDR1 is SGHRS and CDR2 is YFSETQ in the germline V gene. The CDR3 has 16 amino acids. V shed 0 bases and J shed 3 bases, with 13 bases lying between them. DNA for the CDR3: TGCGCCAGCAGCTTGGTTCCAGGGGGACTCTACAATGAGCAGTTCTTC. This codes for CASSLVPGGLYNEQFF.

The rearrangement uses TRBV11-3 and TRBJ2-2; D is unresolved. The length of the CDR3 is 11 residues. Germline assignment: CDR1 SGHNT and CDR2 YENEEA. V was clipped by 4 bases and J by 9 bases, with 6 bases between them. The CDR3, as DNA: TGTGCCAGCAGCTCGTTAAGGGAGCTGTTTTTT. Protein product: CASSSLRELFF.

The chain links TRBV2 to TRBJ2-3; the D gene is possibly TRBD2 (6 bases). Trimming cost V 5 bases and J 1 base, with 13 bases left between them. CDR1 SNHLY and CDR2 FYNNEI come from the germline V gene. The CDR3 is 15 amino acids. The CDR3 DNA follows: TGTGCCAGCAGTCCGGGGGAGGTGGGCACAGATACGCAGTATTTT. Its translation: CASSPGEVGTDTQYF.

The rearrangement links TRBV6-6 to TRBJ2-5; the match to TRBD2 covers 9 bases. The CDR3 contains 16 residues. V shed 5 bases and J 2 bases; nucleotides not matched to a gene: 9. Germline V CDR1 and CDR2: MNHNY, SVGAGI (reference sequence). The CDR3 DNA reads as TGTGCCAGCAGTGGACTAGCGCAGGGTCGACAAGAGACCCAGTACTTC. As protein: CASSGLAQGRQETQYF.

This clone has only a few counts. This CDR3 is CASSPDSLYEQYV. The CDR3 DNA is TGTGCCAGCAGCCCCGACAGCCTCTACGAGCAGTACGTC. V and J are TRBV7-8 and TRBJ2-7; TRBD1 is a possible D gene (5 bases). Trimming shortened V by 5 bases and J by 3 bases, and 11 bases separated the two germline ends. Per the germline V gene, CDR1 is SGHVS and CDR2 is FQNEAQ. CDR3 length: 13 residues.

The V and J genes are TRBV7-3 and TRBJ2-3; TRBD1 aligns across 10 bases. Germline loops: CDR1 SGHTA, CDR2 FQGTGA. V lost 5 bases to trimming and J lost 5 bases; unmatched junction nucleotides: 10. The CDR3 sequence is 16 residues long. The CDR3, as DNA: TGTGCCAGCAGCGGGACAGGGGATCCTCCTTTAGATACGCAGTATTTT. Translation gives CASSGTGDPPLDTQYF. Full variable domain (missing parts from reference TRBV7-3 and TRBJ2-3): GAGVSQTPSNKVTEKGKYVELRCDPISGHTALYWYRQSLGQGPEFLIYFQGTGAADDSGLPNDRFFAVRPEGSVSTLKIQRTERGDSAVYLCASSGTGDPPLDTQYFGPGTRLTVL.

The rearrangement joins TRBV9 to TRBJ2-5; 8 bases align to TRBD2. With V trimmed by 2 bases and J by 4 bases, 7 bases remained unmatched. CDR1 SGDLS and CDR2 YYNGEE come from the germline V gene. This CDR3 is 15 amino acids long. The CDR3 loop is CASSVRREAGETQYF. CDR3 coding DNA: TGTGCCAGCAGCGTCCGGCGGGAGGCGGGAGAGACCCAGTACTTC.

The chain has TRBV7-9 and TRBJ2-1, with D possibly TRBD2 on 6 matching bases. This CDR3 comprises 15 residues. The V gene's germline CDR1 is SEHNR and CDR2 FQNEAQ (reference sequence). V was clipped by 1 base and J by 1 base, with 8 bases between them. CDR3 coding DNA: TGTGCCAGCAGCTTAGGGACTACTTCCTACAATGAGCAGTTCTTC. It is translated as CASSLGTTSYNEQFF.

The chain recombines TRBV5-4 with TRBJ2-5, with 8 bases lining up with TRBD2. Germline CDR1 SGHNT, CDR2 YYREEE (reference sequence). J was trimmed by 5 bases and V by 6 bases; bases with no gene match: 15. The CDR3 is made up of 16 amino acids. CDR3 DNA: TGTGCCAGCACCCCGGGGGGGTCCAGGGGATTGGAGACCCAGTACTTC. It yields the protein CASTPGGSRGLETQYF.

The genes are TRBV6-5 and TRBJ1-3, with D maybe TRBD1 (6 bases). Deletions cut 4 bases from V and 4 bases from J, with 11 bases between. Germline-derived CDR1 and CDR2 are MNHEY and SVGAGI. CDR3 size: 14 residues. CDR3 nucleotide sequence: TGTGCCAGCAGTTCCCCCGGACAGGGAAACACCATATATTTT. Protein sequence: CASSSPGQGNTIYF.

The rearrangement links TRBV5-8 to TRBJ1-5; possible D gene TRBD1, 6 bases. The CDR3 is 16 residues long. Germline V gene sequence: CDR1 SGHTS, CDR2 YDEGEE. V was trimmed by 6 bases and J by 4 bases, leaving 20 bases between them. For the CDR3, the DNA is TGTGCCAGCACCCGCGGCCCCAGGGGAGGGAATCAGCCCCAGCATTTT. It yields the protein CASTRGPRGGNQPQHF.

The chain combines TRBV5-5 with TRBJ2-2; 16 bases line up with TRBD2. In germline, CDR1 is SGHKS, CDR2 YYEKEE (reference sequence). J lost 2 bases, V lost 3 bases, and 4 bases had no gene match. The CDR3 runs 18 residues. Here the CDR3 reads CASSWGLAGGPNTGELFF. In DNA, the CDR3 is TGTGCCAGCAGCTGGGGACTAGCGGGAGGGCCTAACACCGGGGAGCTGTTTTTT.

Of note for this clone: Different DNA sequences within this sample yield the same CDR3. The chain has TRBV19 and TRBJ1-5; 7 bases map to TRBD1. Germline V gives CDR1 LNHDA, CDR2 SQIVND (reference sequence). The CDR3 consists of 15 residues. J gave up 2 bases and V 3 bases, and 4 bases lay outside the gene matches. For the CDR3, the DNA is TGTGCCAGTAGTATTGGCCAGGGGGGCAATCAGCCCCAGCATTTT. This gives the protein CASSIGQGGNQPQHF.

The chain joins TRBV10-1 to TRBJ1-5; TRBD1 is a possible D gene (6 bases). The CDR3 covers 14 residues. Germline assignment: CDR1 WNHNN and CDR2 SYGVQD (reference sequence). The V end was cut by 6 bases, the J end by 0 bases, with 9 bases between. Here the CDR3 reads CASRRTDSNQPQHF. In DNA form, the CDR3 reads TGCGCCAGCAGACGGACAGATAGCAATCAGCCCCAGCATTTT.

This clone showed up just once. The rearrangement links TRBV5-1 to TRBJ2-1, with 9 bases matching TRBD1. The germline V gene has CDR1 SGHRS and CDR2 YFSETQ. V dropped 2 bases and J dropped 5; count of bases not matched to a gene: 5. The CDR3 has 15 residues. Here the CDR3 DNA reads TGCGCCAGCAGCTTCTGGGACAGGGAACACAATGAGCAGTTCTTC. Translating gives CASSFWDREHNEQFF.

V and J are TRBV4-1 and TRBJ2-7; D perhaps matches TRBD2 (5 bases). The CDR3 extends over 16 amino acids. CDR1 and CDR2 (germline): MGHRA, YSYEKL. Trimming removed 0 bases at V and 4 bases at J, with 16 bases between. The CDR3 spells CASSQDQRILIYEQYV. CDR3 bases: TGCGCCAGCAGCCAAGATCAGCGGATCCTCATTTACGAGCAGTACGTC.

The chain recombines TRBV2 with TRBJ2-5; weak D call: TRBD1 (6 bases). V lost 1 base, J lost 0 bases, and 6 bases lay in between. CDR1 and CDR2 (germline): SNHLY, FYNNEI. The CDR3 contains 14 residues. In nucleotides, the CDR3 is TGTGCCAGCAGTGAAGAGGGGGACCAAGAGACCCAGTACTTC. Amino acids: CASSEEGDQETQYF.

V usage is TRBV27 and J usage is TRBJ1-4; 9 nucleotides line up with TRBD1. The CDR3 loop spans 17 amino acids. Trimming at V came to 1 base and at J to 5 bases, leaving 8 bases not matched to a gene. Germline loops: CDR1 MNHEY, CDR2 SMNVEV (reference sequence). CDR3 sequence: CASSLFSNRGPNEKLFF. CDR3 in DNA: TGTGCCAGCAGTTTATTTTCAAACAGGGGGCCAAATGAAAAACTGTTTTTT.

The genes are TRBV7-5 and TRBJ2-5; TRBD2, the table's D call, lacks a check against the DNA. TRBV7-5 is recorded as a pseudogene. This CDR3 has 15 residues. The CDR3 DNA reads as TGTGTCAGAAGCTTAGGGACTAGCGGGAGAGAGACCCAGTACTTC. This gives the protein CVRSLGTSGRETQYF.

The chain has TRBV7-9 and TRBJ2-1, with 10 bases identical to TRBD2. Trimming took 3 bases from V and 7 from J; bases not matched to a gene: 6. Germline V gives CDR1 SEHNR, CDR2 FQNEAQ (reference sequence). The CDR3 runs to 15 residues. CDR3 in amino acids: CASSLLAGEGNEQFF. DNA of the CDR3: TGTGCCAGCAGCTTGCTAGCGGGAGAGGGGAATGAGCAGTTCTTC.

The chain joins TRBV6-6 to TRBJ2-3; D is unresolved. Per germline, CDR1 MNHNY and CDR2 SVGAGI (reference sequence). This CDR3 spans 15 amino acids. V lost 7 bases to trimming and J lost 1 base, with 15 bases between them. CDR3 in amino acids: CASIPRKPGTDTQYF. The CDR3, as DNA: TGTGCCAGCATCCCGCGGAAGCCGGGCACAGATACGCAGTATTTT.

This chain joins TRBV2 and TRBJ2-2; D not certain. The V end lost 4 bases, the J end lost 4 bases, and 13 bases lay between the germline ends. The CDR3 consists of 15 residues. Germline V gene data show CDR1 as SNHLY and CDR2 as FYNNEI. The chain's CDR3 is CASSVRGGATGELFF. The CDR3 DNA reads TGTGCCAGCAGTGTTCGCGGCGGTGCCACCGGGGAGCTGTTTTTT.